This T cell receptor (beta chain) was retrieved from a study of Ad26.COV2.S vaccination and SARS-CoV-2 variants. Assay: immunoSEQ multiplex PCR; the TCRdb copy retains only in-frame clones and omits some. Of approximately 240,000 clones listed, approximately 87% are singletons. The treatment: around 19 received Ad26.COV2.S at low or high dose, single or two shots; about 5 received placebo; per-sample allocation not given. Sampling happened 63 days after the first vaccine or placebo injection. The source is a person aged 18-65 years who received the Ad26.COV2.S COVID-19 vaccine or a placebo. The material sequenced was peripheral blood, taken in a trial of Ad26.COV2.S vaccine versus placebo.

The DNA of the CDR3 is TGTGCCAGCAGCCCTAGGGGGGCGAACACCGGGGAGCTGTTTTTT. Residues: CASSPRGANTGELFF. This rearrangement joins TRBV7-3 to TRBJ2-2, with D possibly called TRBD1 or TRBD2 (6 bases each). Germline assignment: CDR1 SGHTA and CDR2 FQGTGA. The CDR3 has 15 amino acids. V dropped 5 bases and J dropped 0 bases, with 10 bases sitting between them.